These 3 T cell receptor beta chains were all obtained from the same sample, sequenced in a study of T cells in localized non-small cell lung cancer. Sequencing was performed with immunoSEQ multiplex PCR; in TCRdb, only in-frame clones are kept and a portion is missing. Of approximately 81,000 clones listed, 88% are singletons. The sequences come from peripheral blood, collected before any cancer treatment. These receptors were collected from a woman aged 35-75 years with stage I squamous cell lung carcinoma.

A single count supports this clone. The chain has TRBV2 and TRBJ1-1; 11 nucleotides line up with TRBD1. The V gene's germline CDR1 is SNHLY and CDR2 FYNNEI. V was pared by 11 bases and J by 1 base, with 3 bases of the junction left unmatched. This CDR3 has 13 residues. The CDR3 reads CAGQGAPNTEAFF. The CDR3 DNA reads TGTGCCGGACAGGGGGCCCCGAACACTGAAGCTTTCTTT. The complete variable domain, with remaining parts taken from reference TRBV2 and TRBJ1-1, reads EPEVTQTPSHQVTQMGQEVILRCVPISNHLYFYWYRQILGQKVEFLVSFYNNEISEKSEIFDDQFSVERPDGSNFTLKIRSTKLEDSAMYFCAGQGAPNTEAFFGQGTRLTVV.

The V call is TRBV19, the J call TRBJ1-2; D ambiguous. CDR1 and CDR2 (germline): LNHDA, SQIVND (reference sequence). The V end lost 3 bases, the J end lost 6 bases, and 11 bases lay between the germline ends. The CDR3 contains 13 residues. In DNA form, the CDR3 reads TGTGCCAGTAGTATCTCCTTCGGAGATGGCTACACCTTC. Translation gives CASSISFGDGYTF.

In its sample, this clone was seen once. The chain carries TRBV7-3 and TRBJ1-1; TRBD1 might be the D (6 bases). Trimming left V 2 bases short and J 1 base short, with 11 bases between. This CDR3 contains 15 residues. Germline assignment: CDR1 SGHTA and CDR2 FQGTGA. The CDR3 DNA sequence: TGTGCCAGCAGCTTACAGGGGATCAGGAACACTGAAGCTTTCTTT. Translation gives CASSLQGIRNTEAFF.